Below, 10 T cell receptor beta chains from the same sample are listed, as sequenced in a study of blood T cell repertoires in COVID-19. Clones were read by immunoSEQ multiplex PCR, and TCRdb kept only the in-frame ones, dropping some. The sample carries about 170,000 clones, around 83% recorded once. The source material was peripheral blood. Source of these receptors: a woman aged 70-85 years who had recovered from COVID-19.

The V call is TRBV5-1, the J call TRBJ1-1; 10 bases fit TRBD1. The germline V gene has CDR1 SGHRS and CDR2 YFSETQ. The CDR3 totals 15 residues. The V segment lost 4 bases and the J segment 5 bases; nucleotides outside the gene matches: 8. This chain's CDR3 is CASSGRQGAVTEAFF. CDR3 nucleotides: TGCGCCAGCAGCGGAAGACAGGGGGCAGTAACTGAAGCTTTCTTT.

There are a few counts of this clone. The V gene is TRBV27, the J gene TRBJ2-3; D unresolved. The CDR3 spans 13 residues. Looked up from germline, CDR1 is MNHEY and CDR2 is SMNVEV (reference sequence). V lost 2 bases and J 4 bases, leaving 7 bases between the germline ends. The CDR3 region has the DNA TGTGCCAGCAGTTTAGTAGTCGCAGATACGCAGTATTTT. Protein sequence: CASSLVVADTQYF.

CDR3 protein: CASSLAAGGYTGELFF. The CDR3 DNA reads TGTGCCAGCAGCTTAGCAGCGGGAGGGTACACCGGGGAGCTGTTTTTT. This chain connects TRBV7-3 to TRBJ2-2; TRBD2 aligns across 10 bases. This CDR3 is built from 16 residues. The V gene's germline CDR1 is SGHTA and CDR2 FQGTGA. Trimming took 2 bases from V and 3 from J; bases not matched to a gene: 3.

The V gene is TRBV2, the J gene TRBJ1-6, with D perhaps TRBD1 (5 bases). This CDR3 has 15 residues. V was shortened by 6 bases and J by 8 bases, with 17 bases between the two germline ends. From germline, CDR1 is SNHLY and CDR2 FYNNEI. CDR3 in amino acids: CASRLNQGPDSPLHF. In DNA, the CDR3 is TGTGCCAGCAGACTCAACCAGGGCCCCGATTCACCCCTCCACTTT.

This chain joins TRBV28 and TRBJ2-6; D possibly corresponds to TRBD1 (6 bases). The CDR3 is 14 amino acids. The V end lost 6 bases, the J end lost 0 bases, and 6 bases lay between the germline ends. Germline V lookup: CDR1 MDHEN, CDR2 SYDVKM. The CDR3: CASSRGSGANVLTF. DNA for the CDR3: TGTGCCAGCAGCAGGGGCTCTGGGGCCAACGTCCTGACTTTC. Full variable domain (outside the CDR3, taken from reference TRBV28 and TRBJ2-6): DVKVTQSSRYLVKRTGEKVFLECVQDMDHENMFWYRQDPGLGLRLIYFSYDVKMKEKGDIPEGYSVSREKKERFSLILESASTNQTSMYLCASSRGSGANVLTFGAGSRLTVL.

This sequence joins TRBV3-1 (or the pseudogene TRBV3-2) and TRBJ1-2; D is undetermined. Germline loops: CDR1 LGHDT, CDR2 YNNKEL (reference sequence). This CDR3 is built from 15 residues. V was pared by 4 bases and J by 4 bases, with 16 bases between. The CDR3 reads CASSRGRGNRYGYTF. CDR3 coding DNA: TGTGCCAGCAGCCGGGGTCGGGGTAATCGCTATGGCTACACCTTC.

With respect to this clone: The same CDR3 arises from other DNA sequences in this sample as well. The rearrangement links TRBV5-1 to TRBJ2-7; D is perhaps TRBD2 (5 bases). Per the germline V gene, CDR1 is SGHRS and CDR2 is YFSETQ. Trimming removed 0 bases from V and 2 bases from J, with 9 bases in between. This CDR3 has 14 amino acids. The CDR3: CASSLGGGTYEQYF. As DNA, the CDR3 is TGCGCCAGCAGCTTGGGCGGAGGTACCTACGAGCAGTACTTC.

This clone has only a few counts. CDR3 DNA: TGTGCCACCGGGGGCCCCACAGATACGCAGTATTTT. It codes for CATGGPTDTQYF. The chain employs TRBV24-1 and TRBJ2-3, with a tentative D call TRBD1 (6 bases). V was pared by 9 bases and J by 2 bases, with 8 bases between. This CDR3 spans 12 amino acids. The germline CDR1 and CDR2 sequences are KGHDR and SFDVKD.

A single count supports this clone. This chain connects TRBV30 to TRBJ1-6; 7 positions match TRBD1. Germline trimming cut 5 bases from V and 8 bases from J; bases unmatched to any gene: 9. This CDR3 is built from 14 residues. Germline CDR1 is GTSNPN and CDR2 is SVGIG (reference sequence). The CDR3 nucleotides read TGTGCCTGGGCTCTAGACAGGGCTTATTCACCCCTCCACTTT. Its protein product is CAWALDRAYSPLHF.

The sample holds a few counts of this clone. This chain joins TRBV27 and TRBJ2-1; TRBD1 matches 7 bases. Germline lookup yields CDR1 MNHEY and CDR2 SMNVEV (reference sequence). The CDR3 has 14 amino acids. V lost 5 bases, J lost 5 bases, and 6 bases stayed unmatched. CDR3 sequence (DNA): TGTGCCAGCAGTCCCCGGGACAGCAACAATGAGCAGTTCTTC. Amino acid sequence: CASSPRDSNNEQFF.